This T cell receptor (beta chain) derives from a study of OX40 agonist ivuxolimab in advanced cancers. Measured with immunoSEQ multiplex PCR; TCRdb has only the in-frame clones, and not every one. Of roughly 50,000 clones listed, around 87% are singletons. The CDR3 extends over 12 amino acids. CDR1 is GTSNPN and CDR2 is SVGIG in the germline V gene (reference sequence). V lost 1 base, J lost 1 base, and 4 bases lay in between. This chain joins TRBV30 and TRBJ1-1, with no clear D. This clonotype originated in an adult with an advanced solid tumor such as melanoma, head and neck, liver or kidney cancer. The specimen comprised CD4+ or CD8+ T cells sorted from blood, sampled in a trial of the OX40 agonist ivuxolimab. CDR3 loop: CAWSAGNTEAFF. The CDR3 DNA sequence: TGTGCCTGGAGTGCCGGGAACACTGAAGCTTTCTTT.